This TCR beta chain was retrieved from a study of T cell responses to AZD1222 COVID-19 vaccine. Overall study findings and caveats: Just a handful of AZD1222 recipients tested seropositive at baseline. Elevations in Spike-specific TCR breadth and depth followed administration of two AZD1222 doses. Nearly half of spike-specific TCRs reportedly target variant regions that are unmutated in the B.1.351 and B.1.1.7 variants. In all cases, repertoires were sampled only after the peak T cell response.

This CDR3 is 15 amino acids long. V lost 1 base and J lost 0, with 10 bases in between. CDR1 and CDR2 (germline): LGHNA, YSLEER. As concerns this clone: The antigen is undetermined.

The protocol was immunoSEQ multiplex PCR, while the TCRdb copy is restricted to in-frame clones and leaves out a portion. In the table there are about 67,000 clones, 84% of which are singletons. The specimen was peripheral blood, collected on day 0 of AZD1222 vaccination. This clonotype originated in an adult in good health. V usage is TRBV4-3 and J usage is TRBJ2-7; D perhaps matches TRBD2 (5 bases). The CDR3 protein is CASSQGTGSSYEQYF. CDR3 nucleotide sequence: TGCGCCAGCAGCCAAGGGACGGGAAGCTCCTACGAGCAGTACTTC.